The next 31 T cell receptor beta chains were all read from a single sample in a study of T cell responses to AZD1222 COVID-19 vaccine. TCRdb keeps only in-frame clones here, not all; method: immunoSEQ multiplex PCR. The table includes over 95,000 clones, roughly 88% detected once. This specimen consisted of peripheral blood, obtained 28 days after the second AZD1222 dose. These TCRs come from an adult who received the AZD1222 COVID-19 vaccine.

The rearrangement joins TRBV6-5 to TRBJ2-2; weak D call: TRBD1 (5 bases). Germline CDR1 and CDR2: MNHEY and SVGAGI. The CDR3 consists of 12 residues. V was shortened by 2 bases and J by 9 bases, with 7 bases between the two germline ends. CDR3 sequence reads: CASSYRGRELFF. CDR3 in DNA: TGTGCCAGCAGTTACAGGGGAAGGGAGCTGTTTTTT.

The J gene is TRBJ2-1, the V gene TRBV4-2; no clear D gene. The CDR3 contains 17 residues. Germline V gene lookup returns CDR1 LGHNA and CDR2 YNFKEQ. The V gene lost 2 bases and the J gene lost 6 bases, with 20 bases spanning the gap. CDR3 region: CASSQRSGRSTGNEQFF. As DNA, the CDR3 is TGTGCCAGCAGCCAAAGATCGGGCAGAAGCACGGGCAATGAGCAGTTCTTC.

The V call is TRBV3-1 (or the pseudogene TRBV3-2), the J call TRBJ2-7; 11 positions match TRBD2. CDR1 and CDR2 (germline): LGHDT, YNNKEL (reference sequence). The junction had 4 bases not matched to a gene; V was cut back by 4 bases and J by 2 bases. The CDR3 spans 15 residues. CDR3 DNA sequence: TGTGCCAGCAGCCCCCGACTAGCGGGGACCTACGAGCAGTACTTC. This gives the protein CASSPRLAGTYEQYF.

The V call is TRBV19, the J call TRBJ1-6; D gene uncertain. Germline V gene lookup returns CDR1 LNHDA and CDR2 SQIVND (reference sequence). Trimming took 5 bases from V and 9 from J, leaving 11 bases between them. The CDR3 contains 13 residues. In nucleotides, the CDR3 is TGTGCCAGTAGTGGTGGAGGGAGTTCACCCCTCCACTTT. This gives the protein CASSGGGSSPLHF. Complete variable domain (other parts from reference TRBV19 and TRBJ1-6): DGGITQSPKYLFRKEGQNVTLSCEQNLNHDAMYWYRQDPGQGLRLIYYSQIVNDFQKGDIAEGYSVSREKKESFPLTVTSAQKNPTAFYLCASSGGGSSPLHFGNGTRLTVT.

The CDR3 loop is CASSTPSVMETQYF. CDR3 sequence (DNA): TGTGCCAGCAGCACGCCCTCGGTTATGGAGACCCAGTACTTC. The chain has TRBV5-4 and TRBJ2-5; the D is unclear. CDR1 and CDR2 (germline): SGHNT, YYREEE (reference sequence). CDR3 length: 14 amino acids. V lost 4 bases and J 5 bases, leaving 15 bases between the germline ends.

This sequence joins TRBV9 and TRBJ2-1; D is unresolved. Trimming left V 0 bases short and J 6 bases short, with 7 bases between. The CDR3 covers 13 residues. From germline, CDR1 is SGDLS and CDR2 YYNGEE. CDR3 in amino acids: CASSVEQLNEQFF. In nucleotides, the CDR3 is TGTGCCAGCAGCGTAGAACAGCTCAATGAGCAGTTCTTC.

As for this clone: One end of the junction does not line up with germline, which may come from a read error. In DNA, the CDR3 is TGTGCCAGCAGTGACTCCCAGGGAACTAATGAAAAACTGTTTTTT. Translated, it gives CASSDSQGTNEKLFF. J is TRBJ1-4 and V is TRBV6-5, with a tentative D call TRBD1 (5 bases). Germline V gene lookup returns CDR1 MNHEY and CDR2 SVGAGI. The CDR3 is made up of 15 amino acids.

This chain links TRBV28 with TRBJ2-1, with unresolved D. CDR1 is MDHEN and CDR2 is SYDVKM in the germline V gene. The CDR3 is 12 amino acids. Trimming left V 1 base short and J 9 bases short, with 7 bases between. The CDR3 sequence is CASSLLMVEQFF. The CDR3 DNA reads as TGTGCCAGCAGTTTATTAATGGTTGAGCAGTTCTTC.

This chain joins TRBV2 and TRBJ1-1; D not certain. The ends were cut back, 0 bases at V and 7 bases at J, with 9 bases in the middle. The germline CDR1 and CDR2 sequences are SNHLY and FYNNEI. The CDR3 has 13 residues. The CDR3 here is CASSEAGSDEAFF. As DNA, the CDR3 is TGTGCCAGCAGTGAAGCAGGGTCGGATGAAGCTTTCTTT. Variable domain in full (rest from reference TRBV2 and TRBJ1-1): EPEVTQTPSHQVTQMGQEVILRCVPISNHLYFYWYRQILGQKVEFLVSFYNNEISEKSEIFDDQFSVERPDGSNFTLKIRSTKLEDSAMYFCASSEAGSDEAFFGQGTRLTVV.

The V gene is TRBV4-1, the J gene TRBJ1-1; D uncertain. This CDR3 is 13 amino acids long. V lost 1 base to trimming and J lost 2 bases, with 5 bases between them. The germline V gene has CDR1 MGHRA and CDR2 YSYEKL. CDR3 sequence: CASSQGGNTEAFF. The CDR3 DNA follows: TGCGCCAGCAGCCAAGGGGGTAACACTGAAGCTTTCTTT.

The gene calls are TRBV28 and TRBJ1-4; D gene unclear. The CDR3 runs to 13 residues. CDR1 is MDHEN, CDR2 SYDVKM, per germline. V shed 10 bases and J shed 0 bases, with 9 bases lying between them. CDR3 coding DNA: TGTGCCACCCACTTCGCAACTAATGAAAAACTGTTTTTT. As protein: CATHFATNEKLFF.

The V gene is TRBV25-1, the J gene TRBJ1-2; D remains unclear. The CDR3 loop spans 16 amino acids. Deletions cut 3 bases from V and 1 base from J, with 15 bases between. Germline CDR1 MGHDK, CDR2 SYGVNS. The CDR3 is CASSDRIADFNYGYTF. The CDR3 nucleotides are TGTGCCAGCAGTGATCGGATCGCAGATTTTAACTATGGCTACACCTTC.

Here the CDR3 reads CASSEGEYSNQPQHF. For the CDR3, the DNA is TGTGCCAGCAGTGAAGGAGAGTATAGCAATCAGCCCCAGCATTTT. The chain joins TRBV6-1 to TRBJ1-5; D remains unclear. CDR1 and CDR2 (germline): MNHNS, SASEGT. The CDR3 extends over 15 amino acids. V dropped 1 base and J dropped 0 bases, with 7 bases sitting between them.

The chain recombines TRBV3-1 (or the pseudogene TRBV3-2) with TRBJ2-7; 9 nucleotides agree with TRBD2. V shed 0 bases and J 1 base; nucleotides not matched to a gene: 4. CDR1 and CDR2 (germline): LGHDT, YNNKEL (reference sequence). CDR3 length: 16 residues. DNA of the CDR3: TGTGCCAGCAGCCAAGAAGTGGCGGGGGGGTCCTACGAGCAGTACTTC. This translates into CASSQEVAGGSYEQYF.

The V and J genes are TRBV5-1 and TRBJ1-5; weak D call: TRBD1 (5 bases). Per germline, CDR1 SGHRS and CDR2 YFSETQ. The length of the CDR3 is 15 residues. Trimming took off 0 bases at V and 3 bases at J, with 10 bases between the two ends. The CDR3 region is CASSLDGTYNQPQHF. The CDR3 bases are TGCGCCAGCAGCTTGGATGGGACCTACAATCAGCCCCAGCATTTT.

V gene TRBV10-3 combines with J gene TRBJ2-1, with a weak D call TRBD1 (6 bases). The V end was cut by 3 bases, the J end by 4 bases, with 19 bases between. Germline V gene data show CDR1 as ENHRY and CDR2 as SYGVKD. The CDR3 runs to 17 residues. The CDR3 nucleotides read TGTGCCATCAGTGACACCACTGGTGGGGGCGAGTACAATGAGCAGTTCTTC. This gives the protein CAISDTTGGGEYNEQFF.

The chain recombines TRBV12-5 with TRBJ2-5; maybe TRBD1 (6 bases). The CDR3 has 15 residues. Trimming pared 3 bases from V and 4 bases from J, leaving 15 bases between. Germline CDR1 is LGHNT and CDR2 is FRNRAP. CDR3 region: CASGFGETGRETQYF. CDR3 in DNA: TGTGCTAGTGGTTTCGGTGAGACAGGCCGAGAGACCCAGTACTTC.

This chain connects TRBV7-8 to TRBJ1-5; TRBD1 matches 11 bases. This CDR3 has 17 residues. Germline assignment: CDR1 SGHVS and CDR2 FQNEAQ. The ends lost 5 bases at V and 2 bases at J; junction bases unmatched: 8. The CDR3 bases are TGTGCCAGCAGCCCCCGGACAGGGGGCAGTGGCAATCAGCCCCAGCATTTT. Its translation: CASSPRTGGSGNQPQHF.

The chain combines TRBV6-5 with TRBJ1-5; no clear D. This CDR3 contains 16 residues. Trimming left V 0 bases short and J 3 bases short, with 12 bases between. Germline CDR1 is MNHEY and CDR2 is SVGAGI. CDR3 bases: TGTGCCAGCAGTTACTCCTCCAGCAACTACAATCAGCCCCAGCATTTT. Encoded protein: CASSYSSSNYNQPQHF.

The chain combines TRBV3-1 (or the pseudogene TRBV3-2) with TRBJ1-1, with 8 bases identical to TRBD1. CDR3 size: 15 residues. After removal of 2 bases from V and 4 bases from J, the junction contained 6 bases not matched to a gene. CDR1 is LGHDT, CDR2 YNNKEL, per germline (reference sequence). The CDR3 reads CASSQLSTGGTEAFF. In DNA form, the CDR3 reads TGTGCCAGCAGCCAATTGAGTACAGGGGGCACTGAAGCTTTCTTT.

DNA for the CDR3: TGTGCCAGCACCCCCACAGATACGCAGTATTTT. It specifies CASTPTDTQYF. The rearrangement links TRBV7-9 to TRBJ2-3; D gene unclear. The CDR3 length is 11 residues. V was clipped by 7 bases and J by 2 bases, with 4 bases between them. Germline CDR1 reads SEHNR; CDR2 reads FQNEAQ (reference sequence).

This clone appeared once. The chain recombines TRBV12-3 or TRBV12-4 with TRBJ1-4, with TRBD1 matching 7 bases. The V segment lost 6 bases and the J segment 6 bases; nucleotides outside the gene matches: 4. The CDR3 runs 13 residues. This chain's CDR3 is CASSRTGDEKLFF. The CDR3 DNA reads TGTGCCAGCAGCCGAACAGGGGATGAAAAACTGTTTTTT.

This clone has a single count. The J gene is TRBJ1-1, the V gene TRBV4-3, with a possible D match to TRBD1 (5 bases). Germline CDR1 LGHNA, CDR2 YSLEER. The germline V and J ends were trimmed by 0 bases and 11 bases, with 13 bases remaining between them. This CDR3 region has 13 residues. The CDR3 is CASSQEGDRSAFF. The CDR3 coding sequence is TGCGCCAGCAGCCAAGAAGGGGATCGGTCGGCTTTCTTT.

J is TRBJ2-5 and V is TRBV4-1; D is uncertain. V shed 0 bases and J shed 5 bases, with 4 bases lying between them. Germline assignment: CDR1 MGHRA and CDR2 YSYEKL. The CDR3 extends over 12 amino acids. The CDR3 reads CASSQDLETQYF. CDR3 bases: TGCGCCAGCAGCCAAGATTTGGAGACCCAGTACTTC.

The chain combines TRBV11-2 with TRBJ1-2; 10 bases match TRBD1. CDR3 size: 15 residues. Germline V gene data show CDR1 as SGHAT and CDR2 as FQNNGV. The J segment lost 3 bases and the V segment lost 5 bases, leaving 6 bases of the junction unmatched. This CDR3 reads CASSTGQGRDYGYTF. The CDR3 DNA is TGTGCCAGCAGCACGGGACAGGGGAGGGACTATGGCTACACCTTC.

This chain links TRBV11-3 with TRBJ2-2, with 9 bases aligning to TRBD2. This CDR3 is built from 19 residues. CDR1 SGHNT and CDR2 YENEEA come from the germline V gene. Trimming at V came to 0 bases and at J to 2 bases, leaving 10 bases not matched to a gene. The CDR3 DNA reads TGTGCCAGCAGCTTAGACCTAGCGGGGAGTTTCCCAAACACCGGGGAGCTGTTTTTT. It specifies CASSLDLAGSFPNTGELFF.

This clone was seen only a few times. The chain uses TRBV3-1 (or the pseudogene TRBV3-2) and TRBJ2-3, with TRBD2 as a possible D gene (5 bases). This CDR3 contains 15 residues. The germline gives CDR1 LGHDT, CDR2 YNNKEL (reference sequence). V lost 1 base and J lost 2, with 10 bases in between. CDR3 sequence: CASSQAGGSTDTQYF. DNA for the CDR3: TGTGCCAGCAGCCAAGCAGGCGGGTCCACAGATACGCAGTATTTT.

Of note for this clone: An end of the junction differs from the germline gene, which may be a read error. The rearrangement joins TRBV7-7 to TRBJ2-1; 9 bases agree with TRBD2. This CDR3 is built from 15 residues. Germline V gene data show CDR1 as SSHAT and CDR2 as FNYEAQ (reference sequence). CDR3 loop: CASSETGTSTHEQFF. CDR3 DNA: TGTGCTAGCAGCGAAACCGGGACTAGCACCCATGAGCAGTTCTTC.

This chain links TRBV24-1 with TRBJ1-1; D perhaps matches TRBD1 (6 bases). CDR1 is KGHDR and CDR2 is SFDVKD in the germline V gene. This CDR3 spans 16 amino acids. The V gene lost 4 bases and the J gene lost 10 bases, with 24 bases spanning the gap. The CDR3 nucleotides are TGTGCCACCAGTGACCGTGGACAGAAATACCATACCGGAGCTTTCTTT. Its translation: CATSDRGQKYHTGAFF.

This chain links TRBV4-3 with TRBJ1-2, with 7 bases identical to TRBD1. The trim removed 0 bases at V and 5 bases at J, leaving 6 bases unmatched. Germline loops: CDR1 LGHNA, CDR2 YSLEER. The CDR3 runs to 15 residues. The CDR3 nucleotides read TGCGCCAGCAGCCAAGATATGAGGGGGCCATATGGCTACACCTTC. This gives the protein CASSQDMRGPYGYTF.

This clone was seen just once. The gene calls are TRBV25-1 and TRBJ2-3; D remains unclear. This CDR3 is 13 amino acids long. Trimming removed 11 bases from V and 0 bases from J, with 12 bases in between. Germline V gene lookup returns CDR1 MGHDK and CDR2 SYGVNS. CDR3 sequence: CASRTSSTDTQYF. The CDR3 DNA reads TGTGCCTCTCGAACCTCTAGCACAGATACGCAGTATTTT.